Described below is a single TCR beta chain sequence and its context. Sequencing used immunoSEQ multiplex PCR; TCRdb keeps in-frame clones, though not all of them. The profile shows about 110,000 clones, around 93% of them singletons. The data were taken from a study of PD-L1 blockade in urothelial cancer. Germline V gives CDR1 MNHEY, CDR2 SMNVEV (reference sequence). CDR3 length equals 20 residues. Trimming cost V 4 bases and J 3 bases; bases outside gene matches: 24. Time point specified: peripheral blood 6 weeks after treatment start. The TCR sequence derives from a man aged 55 to 70 with urothelial cancer. The chain couples TRBV27 to TRBJ2-7; 7 bases map to TRBD2. Material: PBMCs, obtained around atezolizumab (anti-PD-L1) treatment. The CDR3 DNA is TGTGCCAGCAGTTGGGACTATGAAGCCGCAGACGCCTACTGGGGCTACGAGCAGTACTTC. It yields the protein CASSWDYEAADAYWGYEQYF.